This TCR beta chain was identified during a study of human versus mouse CDR3 diversity and MHC coevolution. Whole-study results and caveats: Mice had fewer CDR3 deletions and insertions than humans on average. In humans, T-cell selection involved more than five MHC II alleles.

About this clone: As yet, its antigen is unknown.

The table came from immunoSEQ multiplex PCR; TCRdb's copy has only in-frame clones and leaves some out. Of about 60,000 clones listed, roughly 94% are singletons. CDR1 and CDR2 (germline): LGHNA, YNFKEQ. The ends lost 1 base at V and 8 bases at J; junction bases unmatched: 4. This CDR3 is built from 13 residues. The origin of this receptor is a person in their sixties in good health. The chain couples TRBV4-2 to TRBJ1-2, with 7 bases fitting TRBD1. The sequencing input was naive CD4+ T cells from blood. Subset denoted: CD45RO-negative CD62L-positive naive CD4 T cells. The CDR3 protein is CASSQGQGGGYTF. In DNA, the CDR3 is TGTGCCAGCAGCCAAGGACAGGGAGGCGGCTACACCTTC.